This T cell receptor beta chain was found in a study of blood T cells in healthy people across ages. This clonotype has more than one count but fewer than ten. Germline CDR1 and CDR2: SNHLY and FYNNEI. Trimming removed 6 bases from V and 4 bases from J; junction bases left unmatched: 7. This CDR3 spans 15 amino acids. Through a sample-barcoded 5' primer and a J-beta primer mix, a second PCR was run for about 6 to 11 cycles. TCRdb independently ran MiXCR on the 5' RACE reads; one entry per CDR3 protein. This sample has about 680,000 distinct CDR3 sequences; 49% occur once, and the top ten carry under 35%.

The material sequenced was blood. The receptor was isolated from a woman aged 55-75 years in good health. The chain has TRBV2 and TRBJ2-3; the match to TRBD2 covers 10 bases. The CDR3 spells CASSLLAGLADTQYF. CDR3 bases: TGTGCCAGCAGCCTACTAGCGGGATTGGCAGATACGCAGTATTTT.